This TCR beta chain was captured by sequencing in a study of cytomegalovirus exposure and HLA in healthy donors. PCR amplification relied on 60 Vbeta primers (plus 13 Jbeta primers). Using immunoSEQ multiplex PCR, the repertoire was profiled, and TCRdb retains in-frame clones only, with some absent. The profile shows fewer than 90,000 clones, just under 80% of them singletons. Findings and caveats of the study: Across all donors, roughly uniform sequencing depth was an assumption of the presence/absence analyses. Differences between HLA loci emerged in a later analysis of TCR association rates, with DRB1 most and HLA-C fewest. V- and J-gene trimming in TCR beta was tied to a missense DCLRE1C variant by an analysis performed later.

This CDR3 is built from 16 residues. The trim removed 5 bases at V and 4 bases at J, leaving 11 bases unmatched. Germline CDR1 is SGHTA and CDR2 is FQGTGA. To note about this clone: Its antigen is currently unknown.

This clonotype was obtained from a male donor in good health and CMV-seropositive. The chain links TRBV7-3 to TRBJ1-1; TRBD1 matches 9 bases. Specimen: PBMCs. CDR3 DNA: TGTGCCAGCAGCCGAGCAAAGACAGGGGGAAGCACTGAAGCTTTCTTT. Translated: CASSRAKTGGSTEAFF.